This T cell receptor (beta chain) originates from a study of CD8+CD57+ T cells in acquired aplastic anemia. Overall study: Mean yield of DNA from sorted CD4+ and CD8+ cells was 3.2 ug. Broader study findings: Overlap between patients and controls comprised twenty-nine CD8+ CDR3 sequences.

The template for TCR beta VDJ and CDR3 sequence profiling was genomic DNA. TCRdb re-called the reads through MiXCR, storing one row per CDR3 protein. The sample shows about 240,000 distinct CDR3 sequences, about 44% of them seen only once. Patients who underwent sequencing had shown CD8+CD57+ cell expansion by flow cytometry. Among the patients, all had severe acquired aplastic anemia. Sampling of blood occurred while the patients had still received no therapy. This clonotype occurred a few times. No antigen is known for it. This CDR3 contains 14 residues. V gave up 3 bases and J gave up 2 bases; unmatched junction bases: 6. The germline V gene encodes CDR1 DFQATT and CDR2 SNEGSKA (reference sequence).

This sequence was found in a human donor with aplastic anemia. Input material: sorted CD4+, CD8+, or CD8+CD57+ T cells (not recorded which) from PBMCs. V is TRBV20-1 and J is TRBJ2-7; 8 bases line up with TRBD1. The CDR3 is CSARAGTGPYEQYF. Here the CDR3 DNA reads TGCAGTGCTAGGGCTGGGACAGGCCCCTACGAGCAGTACTTC.